Listed below are T cell receptor beta chains from one sample, sequenced in a study of shared clonotypes between healthy human individuals. Method: immunoSEQ multiplex PCR; TCRdb's copy keeps in-frame clones and lacks some. The table lists 2 million to 2.5 million clones, 80% to 95% of them singletons, with about 0.36% in the top ten. The sequenced sample consisted of naive CD4+ T cells from PBMCs. These receptors originate from a man aged 18 to 30 in good health. Some clones in this sample may be carry-over from other donors' samples. Each CDR3 is given with its conserved first and last residue. Fields, in order: D gene, V gene, J gene, clone size, CDR3 DNA, CDR3 protein. A D gene is named only where the DNA matches it firmly. Clone size is given for some rows only: seen once, a few or many times, or a class if the clone is expanded.

TRBD1	TRBV5-5	TRBJ1-5	NA	TGTGCCAGCAGCGACAGGGGATATAGCAATCAGCCCCAGCATTTT	CASSDRGYSNQPQHF
NA	TRBV6-5	TRBJ2-5	NA	TGTGCCAGCAGTTCCCCAGGCCAAGAGACCCAGTACTTC	CASSSPGQETQYF
NA	TRBV28	TRBJ2-6	once	TGTGCCAGCAGTAGGGGGTCTGGGGCCAACGTCCTGACTTTC	CASSRGSGANVLTF
TRBD1	TRBV2	TRBJ2-3	NA	TGTGCCAGCAGCGCCGGCAACAGGGGGCAGACAGATACGCAGTATTTT	CASSAGNRGQTDTQYF
NA	TRBV2	TRBJ1-2	NA	TGTGCCAGCAGTCCCGACAGGATTAACTATGGCTACACCTTC	CASSPDRINYGYTF
NA	TRBV18	TRBJ2-3	NA	TGTGCCAGCTCGCTCTCACGTCTAGGGAGCACAGATACGCAGTATTTT	CASSLSRLGSTDTQYF
NA	TRBV9	TRBJ2-5	NA	TGTGCCAGCAGTGGGGCCAGAGGCCCCCCACGGACCCAGTACTTC	CASSGARGPPRTQYF
NA	TRBV5-1	TRBJ2-1	NA	TGCGCCAGCAGCTTGGGGCAATACCCCAATGAGCAGTTCTTC	CASSLGQYPNEQFF
TRBD2	TRBV7-2	TRBJ2-7	once	TGTGCCAGCAGCCCGCGCTTAGCGGGCGCCTACGAGCAGTACTTC	CASSPRLAGAYEQYF
NA	TRBV7-9	TRBJ2-7	once	TGTGCCAGCAGCCCCCCCGGGAAGGCCTACGAGCAGTACTTC	CASSPPGKAYEQYF
TRBD1	TRBV2	TRBJ1-4	NA	TGTGCCAGCAGTGCCGACAGGGCTTATGAAAAACTGTTTTTT	CASSADRAYEKLFF
TRBD1	TRBV7-2	TRBJ1-5	NA	TGTGCCAGCAGCTTAGCGGGGACAGGGGGGATTCAGCCCCAGCATTTT	CASSLAGTGGIQPQHF
TRBD1	TRBV27	TRBJ2-2	NA	TGTGCCAGCAGGGGACAGGGGTGGCCCGACACCGGGGAGCTGTTTTTT	CASRGQGWPDTGELFF
NA	TRBV5-4	TRBJ1-1	NA	TGTGCCAGCAGCTCGAAACGAGGCGGGAGTCCTGAAGCTTTCTTT	CASSSKRGGSPEAFF
NA	TRBV7-2	TRBJ2-3	NA	TGTGCCAGCAGCTTAGGGACGGACACAAGAACGCAGTATTTT	CASSLGTDTRTQYF
NA	TRBV7-9	TRBJ2-3	NA	TGTGCCAGCAGCCACGGTAGTCCACCCACAGATACGCAGTATTTT	CASSHGSPPTDTQYF
NA	TRBV5-4	TRBJ2-5	NA	TGTGCCAGCAGCTTGGGTCAGGTCCAAGAGACCCAGTACTTC	CASSLGQVQETQYF
NA	TRBV9	TRBJ2-2	NA	TGTGCCAGCAGCCCTGGGACATGGCCGAACACCGGGGAGCTGTTTTTT	CASSPGTWPNTGELFF
TRBD2	TRBV11-2	TRBJ2-3	NA	TGTGCCAGCAGCTTACGGCGGGAGGGGGAAGATACGCAGTATTTT	CASSLRREGEDTQYF
TRBD1	TRBV10-3	TRBJ2-1	NA	TGTGCCATCAGTATGGGGACAGCTTCCTCCTACAATGAGCAGTTCTTC	CAISMGTASSYNEQFF
TRBD2	TRBV5-1	TRBJ2-3	NA	TGCGCCAGCAGCTTGGGGACTAGCGGTTATAGTAGCACAGATACGCAGTATTTT	CASSLGTSGYSSTDTQYF
NA	TRBV7-3	TRBJ2-2	NA	TGTGCCAGCAGCTTATTTTCTCCCTCGATGGGCACCGGGGAGCTGTTTTTT	CASSLFSPSMGTGELFF
TRBD1	TRBV28	TRBJ2-2	NA	TGTGCCAGCAGACGAACCGGGACAGGGGCATCTACCGGGGAGCTGTTTTTT	CASRRTGTGASTGELFF
NA	TRBV7-9	TRBJ2-7	NA	TGTGCCAGCAGCTTAGGGACAGCTGACATCTACGAGCAGTACTTC	CASSLGTADIYEQYF
TRBD2	TRBV6-6	TRBJ2-7	NA	TGTGCCAGCAGCCTAAGACCGGGACTAGCGGGAGGCGAGCAGTACTTC	CASSLRPGLAGGEQYF
TRBD1	TRBV27	TRBJ1-2	NA	TGTGCCAGCAGTCTACAGGGGTTAGCTAACTATGGCTACACCTTC	CASSLQGLANYGYTF
NA	TRBV14	TRBJ2-7	NA	TGTGCCAGCAGCTCTAGGTACGAGCAGTACTTC	CASSSRYEQYF
NA	TRBV11-3	TRBJ2-1	NA	TGTGCCAGCAGCTCGTTAGCCGGCAATGAGCAGTTCTTC	CASSSLAGNEQFF
NA	TRBV7-3	TRBJ2-3	NA	TGTGCCAGCAGCTTGAGGAAACGAGGTACGCAGTATTTT	CASSLRKRGTQYF
TRBD2	TRBV18	TRBJ2-1	NA	TGTGCCAGCTCACCCGCCCTAGCGGGAGGGGATGAGCAGTTCTTC	CASSPALAGGDEQFF
NA	TRBV14	TRBJ2-2	NA	TGTGCCAGCAGCCAATTGAGGCCGAACACCGGGGAGCTGTTTTTT	CASSQLRPNTGELFF
NA	TRBV5-6	TRBJ2-2	once	TGTGCCAGCAGCTTTCCTGGCACCGGGGAGCTGTTTTTT	CASSFPGTGELFF
NA	TRBV15	TRBJ1-3	NA	TGTGCCACCATGCGACAGTACTCTGGAAACACCATATATTTT	CATMRQYSGNTIYF
NA	TRBV27	TRBJ1-4	NA	TGTGCCAGCAGCCCTATCCTGGGGGGATTTAATGAAAAACTGTTTTTT	CASSPILGGFNEKLFF
TRBD2	TRBV28	TRBJ2-7	NA	TGTGCCAGCAGTTTAGCCCGGACTAGTGTGCCCTACGAGCAGTACTTC	CASSLARTSVPYEQYF
NA	TRBV5-1	TRBJ1-1	NA	TGCGCCAGCAGCTTGGTTGTCGGGGTAAGTGAAGCTTTCTTT	CASSLVVGVSEAFF
TRBD1	TRBV30	TRBJ1-2	NA	TGTGCCTGGAGTGTACATATTTCGAGGGGACAGGGGAAGGGCTACACCTTC	CAWSVHISRGQGKGYTF
NA	TRBV10-2	TRBJ2-7	NA	TGCGCCAGCATCAACAGCGGCTCCTACGAGCAGTACTTC	CASINSGSYEQYF
NA	TRBV28	TRBJ1-5	NA	TGTGCCAGCAGTTTCTCCAGGGGCTGGCAGCCCCAGCATTTT	CASSFSRGWQPQHF
NA	TRBV19	TRBJ2-5	NA	TGTGCCAGTAGTATCTCGCAGTCTCGAGAGACCCAGTACTTC	CASSISQSRETQYF
TRBD1	TRBV27	TRBJ2-7	NA	TGTGCCAGCAGTAGGTCCGGGACAGGGGTTGTCGAGCAGTACTTC	CASSRSGTGVVEQYF
NA	TRBV12-2	TRBJ2-7	NA	TGTGCAAGTCGCTTAGCGTATACCGGGACTAGCGGGTGTATGAGCTCCTACGAGCAGTACTTC	CASRLAYTGTSGCMSSYEQYF
TRBD2	TRBV2	TRBJ2-5	NA	TGTGCCAGCAGTGGGGGACTAGCGGGACTGGAGACCCAGTACTTC	CASSGGLAGLETQYF
NA	TRBV6-6	TRBJ2-2	NA	TGTGCCAGCATACAGGGTGGGAGCACCGGGGAGCTGTTTTTT	CASIQGGSTGELFF
NA	TRBV19	TRBJ2-7	NA	TGTGCCAGTAGTAAAGGATACGAGCAGTACTTC	CASSKGYEQYF